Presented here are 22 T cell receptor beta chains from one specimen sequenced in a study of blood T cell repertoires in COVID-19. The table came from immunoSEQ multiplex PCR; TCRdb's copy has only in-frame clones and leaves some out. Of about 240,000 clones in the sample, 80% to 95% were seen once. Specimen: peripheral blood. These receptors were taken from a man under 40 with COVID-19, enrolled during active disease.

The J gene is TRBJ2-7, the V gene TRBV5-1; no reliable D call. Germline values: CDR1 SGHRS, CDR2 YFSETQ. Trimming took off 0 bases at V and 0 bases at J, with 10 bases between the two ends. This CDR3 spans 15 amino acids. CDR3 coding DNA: TGCGCCAGCAGCTTGGGTGCGACAAACTCCTACGAGCAGTACTTC. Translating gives CASSLGATNSYEQYF.

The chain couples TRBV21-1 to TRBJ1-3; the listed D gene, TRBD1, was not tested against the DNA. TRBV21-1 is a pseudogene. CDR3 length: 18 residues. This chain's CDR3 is CASSKEIRGRQGINTIYF. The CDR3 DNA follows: TGTGCCAGCAGCAAAGAGATTCGGGGGAGACAGGGTATCAACACCATATATTTT.

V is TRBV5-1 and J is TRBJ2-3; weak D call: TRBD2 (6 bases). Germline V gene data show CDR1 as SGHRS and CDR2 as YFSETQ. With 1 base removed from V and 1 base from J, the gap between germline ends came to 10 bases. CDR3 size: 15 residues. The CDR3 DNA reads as TGCGCCAGCAGCTTGCGGGCTAGCGGCACAGATACGCAGTATTTT. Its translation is CASSLRASGTDTQYF.

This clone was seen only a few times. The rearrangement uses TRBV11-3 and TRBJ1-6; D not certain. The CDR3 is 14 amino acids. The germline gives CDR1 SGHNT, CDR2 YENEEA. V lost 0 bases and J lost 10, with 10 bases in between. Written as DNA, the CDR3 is TGTGCCAGCAGCTTAGATAGCGTCGGATCACCCCTCCACTTT. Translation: CASSLDSVGSPLHF.

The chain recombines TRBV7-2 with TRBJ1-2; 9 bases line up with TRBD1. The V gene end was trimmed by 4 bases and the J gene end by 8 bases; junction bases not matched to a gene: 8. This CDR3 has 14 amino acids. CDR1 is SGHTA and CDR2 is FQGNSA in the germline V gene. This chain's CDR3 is CASSSGQGTGGYTF. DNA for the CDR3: TGTGCCAGCAGCTCCGGACAGGGGACTGGAGGCTACACCTTC.

The CDR3 spells CASSREGALQNTIYF. DNA of the CDR3: TGCGCCAGCAGTAGAGAGGGGGCGCTTCAAAACACCATATATTTT. This chain uses TRBV10-2 with TRBJ1-3, with TRBD1 matching 7 bases. The germline CDR1 and CDR2 sequences are WSHSY and SAAADI. The junction had 10 bases not matched to a gene; V was cut back by 5 bases and J by 6 bases. The CDR3 is 15 residues long.

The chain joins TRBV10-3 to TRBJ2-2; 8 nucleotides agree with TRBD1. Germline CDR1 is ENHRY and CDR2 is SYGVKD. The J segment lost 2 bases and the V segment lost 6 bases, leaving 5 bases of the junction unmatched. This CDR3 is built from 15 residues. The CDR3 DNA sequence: TGTGCCATCAGCCGGACAGGGCGTAACACCGGGGAGCTGTTTTTT. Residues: CAISRTGRNTGELFF.

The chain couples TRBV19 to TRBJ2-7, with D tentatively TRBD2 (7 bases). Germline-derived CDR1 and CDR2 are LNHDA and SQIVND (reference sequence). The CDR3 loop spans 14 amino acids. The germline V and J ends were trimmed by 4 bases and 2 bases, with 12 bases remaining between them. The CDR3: CASSTRGAPYEQYF. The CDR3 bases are TGTGCCAGTAGTACTCGGGGGGCCCCCTACGAGCAGTACTTC.

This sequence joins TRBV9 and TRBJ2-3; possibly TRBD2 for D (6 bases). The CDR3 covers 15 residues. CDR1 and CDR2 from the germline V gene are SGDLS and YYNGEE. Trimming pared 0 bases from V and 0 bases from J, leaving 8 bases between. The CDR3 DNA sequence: TGTGCCAGCAGCGTAGTAGGGACTAGCACAGATACGCAGTATTTT. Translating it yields CASSVVGTSTDTQYF.

CDR3 nucleotides: TGTGCCAGTAGTACAGGGACAGAGGTCTGGAATGAGCAGTTCTTC. Its translation is CASSTGTEVWNEQFF. The V and J genes are TRBV19 and TRBJ2-1, with 7 bases lining up with TRBD1. The CDR3 is 15 residues long. Looked up from germline, CDR1 is LNHDA and CDR2 is SQIVND (reference sequence). Trimming took 4 bases from V and 7 from J; bases not matched to a gene: 10.

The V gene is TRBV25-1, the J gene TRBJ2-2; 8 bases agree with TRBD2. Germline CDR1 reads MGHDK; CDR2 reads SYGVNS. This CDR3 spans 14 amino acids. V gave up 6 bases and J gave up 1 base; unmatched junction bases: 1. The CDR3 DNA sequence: TGTGCCAGCAGGAGCGGGGGGAACACCGGGGAGCTGTTTTTT. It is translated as CASRSGGNTGELFF.

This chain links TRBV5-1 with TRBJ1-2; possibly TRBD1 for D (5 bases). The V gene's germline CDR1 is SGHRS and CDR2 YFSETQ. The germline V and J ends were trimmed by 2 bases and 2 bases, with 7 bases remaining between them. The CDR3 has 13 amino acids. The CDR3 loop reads CASSLQANYGYTF. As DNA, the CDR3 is TGCGCCAGCAGCTTACAGGCCAACTATGGCTACACCTTC.

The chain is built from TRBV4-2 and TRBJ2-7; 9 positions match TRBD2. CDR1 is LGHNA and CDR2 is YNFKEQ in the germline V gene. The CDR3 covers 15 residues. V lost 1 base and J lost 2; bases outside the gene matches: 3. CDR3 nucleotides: TGTGCCAGCAGCCAAGGACTAGCGGAACCCTACGAGCAGTACTTC. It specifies CASSQGLAEPYEQYF.

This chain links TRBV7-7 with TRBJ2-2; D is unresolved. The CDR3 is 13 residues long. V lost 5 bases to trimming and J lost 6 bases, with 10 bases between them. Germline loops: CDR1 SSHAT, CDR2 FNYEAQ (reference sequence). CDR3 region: CASSREVSGELFF. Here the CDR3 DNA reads TGTGCCAGCAGCCGTGAGGTTTCCGGGGAGCTGTTTTTT.

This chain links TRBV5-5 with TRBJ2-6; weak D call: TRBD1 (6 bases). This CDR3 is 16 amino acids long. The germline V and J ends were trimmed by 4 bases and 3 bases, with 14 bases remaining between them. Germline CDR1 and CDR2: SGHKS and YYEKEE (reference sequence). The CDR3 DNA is TGTGCCAGCAGCCGCATAACAGGGTTTGGGGCCAACGTCCTGACTTTC. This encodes CASSRITGFGANVLTF.

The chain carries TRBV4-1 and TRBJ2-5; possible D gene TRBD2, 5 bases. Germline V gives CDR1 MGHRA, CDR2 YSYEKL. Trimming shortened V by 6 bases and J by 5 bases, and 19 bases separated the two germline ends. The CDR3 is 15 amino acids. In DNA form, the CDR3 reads TGCGCCAGCAGTATCATAACTGGCCCGGGGGAGACCCAGTACTTC. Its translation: CASSIITGPGETQYF.

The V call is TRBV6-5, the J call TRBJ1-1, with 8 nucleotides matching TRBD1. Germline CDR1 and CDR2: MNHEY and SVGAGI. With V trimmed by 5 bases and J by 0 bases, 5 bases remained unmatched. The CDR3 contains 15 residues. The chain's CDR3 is CASSPNRGMNTEAFF. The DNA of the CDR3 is TGTGCCAGCAGTCCCAACAGGGGGATGAACACTGAAGCTTTCTTT.

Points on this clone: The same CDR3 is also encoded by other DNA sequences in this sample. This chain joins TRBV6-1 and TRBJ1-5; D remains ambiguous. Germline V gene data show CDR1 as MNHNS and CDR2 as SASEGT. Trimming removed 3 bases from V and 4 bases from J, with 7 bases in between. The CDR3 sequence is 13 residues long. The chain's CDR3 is CASSERGNQPQHF. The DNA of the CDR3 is TGTGCCAGCAGTGAGCGAGGGAATCAGCCCCAGCATTTT.

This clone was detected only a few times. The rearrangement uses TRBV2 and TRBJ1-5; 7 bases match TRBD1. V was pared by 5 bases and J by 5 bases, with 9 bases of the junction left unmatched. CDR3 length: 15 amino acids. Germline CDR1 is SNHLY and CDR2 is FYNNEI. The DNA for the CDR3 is TGTGCCAGCAGTTCCCGGACAGGTTCCTATCAGCCCCAGCATTTT. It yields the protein CASSSRTGSYQPQHF. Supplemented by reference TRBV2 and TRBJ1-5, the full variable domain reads EPEVTQTPSHQVTQMGQEVILRCVPISNHLYFYWYRQILGQKVEFLVSFYNNEISEKSEIFDDQFSVERPDGSNFTLKIRSTKLEDSAMYFCASSSRTGSYQPQHFGDGTRLSIL.

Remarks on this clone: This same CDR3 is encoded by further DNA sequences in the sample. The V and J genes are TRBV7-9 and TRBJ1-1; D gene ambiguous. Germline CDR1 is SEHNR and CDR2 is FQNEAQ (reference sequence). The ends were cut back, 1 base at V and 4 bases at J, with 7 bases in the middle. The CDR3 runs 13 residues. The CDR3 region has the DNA TGTGCCAGCAGCTTAGAACGGGTCACTGAAGCTTTCTTT. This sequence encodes CASSLERVTEAFF. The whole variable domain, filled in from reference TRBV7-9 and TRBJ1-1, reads DTGVSQNPRHKITKRGQNVTFRCDPISEHNRLYWYRQTLGQGPEFLTYFQNEAQLEKSRLLSDRFSAERPKGSFSTLEIQRTEQGDSAMYLCASSLERVTEAFFGQGTRLTVV.

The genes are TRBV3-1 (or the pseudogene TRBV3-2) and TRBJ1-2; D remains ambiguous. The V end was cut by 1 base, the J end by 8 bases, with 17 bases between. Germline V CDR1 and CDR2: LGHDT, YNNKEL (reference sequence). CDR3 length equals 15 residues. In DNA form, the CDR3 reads TGTGCCAGCAGCCAAGCCGACGCGGGTGGCCGAGGCTACACCTTC. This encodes CASSQADAGGRGYTF.

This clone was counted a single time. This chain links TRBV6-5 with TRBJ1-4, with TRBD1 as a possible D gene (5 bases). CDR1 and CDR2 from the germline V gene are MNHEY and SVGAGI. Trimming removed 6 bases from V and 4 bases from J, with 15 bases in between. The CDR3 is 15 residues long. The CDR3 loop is CASSPLGGLNEKLFF. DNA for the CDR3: TGTGCCAGCAGCCCCCTGGGGGGACTTAATGAAAAACTGTTTTTT.